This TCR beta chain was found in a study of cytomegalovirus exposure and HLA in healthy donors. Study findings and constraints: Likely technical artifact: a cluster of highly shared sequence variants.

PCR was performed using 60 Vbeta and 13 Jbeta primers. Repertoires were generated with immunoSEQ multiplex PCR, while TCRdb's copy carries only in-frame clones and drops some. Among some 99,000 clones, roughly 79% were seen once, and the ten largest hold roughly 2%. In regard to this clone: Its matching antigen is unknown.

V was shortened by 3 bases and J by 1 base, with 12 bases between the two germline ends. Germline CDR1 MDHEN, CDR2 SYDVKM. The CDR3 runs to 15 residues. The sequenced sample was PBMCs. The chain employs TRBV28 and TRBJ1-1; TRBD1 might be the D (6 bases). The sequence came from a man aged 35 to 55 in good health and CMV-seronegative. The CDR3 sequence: CASSLWGQSNTEAFF. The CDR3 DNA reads TGTGCCAGCAGTTTGTGGGGACAATCGAACACTGAAGCTTTCTTT.